This T cell receptor beta chain was identified during a study of blood T cell repertoires in COVID-19. About the study: Donors in the United States, Italy and Spain gave samples during acute or convalescent COVID-19. The cDNA or gDNA used as material had been derived from T cells, B-cell-depleted T cells, or PBMCs.

Germline V gives CDR1 SNHLY, CDR2 FYNNEI. CDR3 length equals 13 residues. J lost 7 bases, V lost 7 bases, and 4 bases had no gene match. In Seattle, patients joined the study during active infection and were tracked longitudinally. The authors' processing: Amplified reference gene primers provided the basis for estimating nucleated cell counts. Clones were read by immunoSEQ multiplex PCR, and TCRdb kept only the in-frame ones, dropping some. D and trimming were read from the DNA, whereas the V and J calls and clone size are those reported in that table. The sample includes 260,000 or so clones, around 81% seen only once; the top ten take around 7.2%.

Sequenced material: peripheral blood. This sequence joins TRBV2 and TRBJ2-1, with 10 bases matching TRBD2. The receptor was isolated from a woman older than 75 with COVID-19, enrolled during active disease. The CDR3 DNA is TGTGCCAGCAATCCTAGCGGGGGAAATGAGCAGTTCTTC. The encoded protein is CASNPSGGNEQFF. The whole variable domain, remainder taken from reference TRBV2 and TRBJ2-1, is EPEVTQTPSHQVTQMGQEVILRCVPISNHLYFYWYRQILGQKVEFLVSFYNNEISEKSEIFDDQFSVERPDGSNFTLKIRSTKLEDSAMYFCASNPSGGNEQFFGPGTRLTVL.